This T cell receptor (beta chain) is drawn from a study of identical twins. To note about this clonotype: Antigen: not known.

TCRdb re-called the 5' RACE reads with MiXCR, one entry per CDR3 protein. The repertoire holds approximately 190,000 distinct CDR3 sequences, with more than 15% as singletons. The CDR3 extends over 12 amino acids. V was cut by 4 bases and J by 3 bases, with 10 bases left in between. Germline V lookup: CDR1 SQVTM, CDR2 ANQGSEA. Study-wide results and caveats: In drawing conclusions, the study used cross-sectional statistical analysis and did not follow the same donors.

The same sample was also studied in work on T cells expressing NK-cell markers. From that report: Topping the CD3+CD56-NKG2C+ fraction as well were these clonotypes, in four donors.

V usage is TRBV29-1 and J usage is TRBJ2-7; D may be TRBD1 (6 bases). The TCR sequence derives from a woman between 18 and 29 years old in good health. Sample: CD8+ T cells sorted from blood. The CDR3 nucleotides are TGCAGCGTTGGAGGGGGTTTCTACGAGCAGTACTTC. Protein sequence: CSVGGGFYEQYF.